These T cell receptor beta chains were read from a single sample in a study of cytomegalovirus exposure and HLA in healthy donors. The method was immunoSEQ multiplex PCR; TCRdb's version includes in-frame clones alone and lacks a portion of them. The data show 150,000 to 200,000 clones, with 91% seen just once and 3% to 3.5% held by the top ten. The sample was PBMCs. The origin of the receptors is a young woman in good health and CMV-seropositive. CDR3s include the opening cysteine and the closing phenylalanine or tryptophan. A D gene is named only where the DNA matches it firmly. Only part of the rows carry a size: once, few, many, or a class if the clone is expanded.

>TRBD1|-|TRBV6-5|TRBJ1-2
TGTGCCAGCAGTTCGGACAGGGGATTCAATGGCTACACCTTC
CASSSDRGFNGYTF
>-|few|TRBV30|TRBJ1-4
TGTGCCTGGAGTAAGACCGGGACTTACCCGGATTTT
CAWSKTGTYPDF
>-|-|TRBV5-1|TRBJ1-2
TGCGCCAGCAGCGCGGGACCCGCGGATGGCTACACCTTC
CASSAGPADGYTF
>TRBD1|-|TRBV5-5|TRBJ1-1
TGTGCCAGCAGCTGGCGACAGGGTGTGAACACTGAAGCTTTCTTT
CASSWRQGVNTEAFF
>-|-|TRBV6-6|TRBJ2-2
TGTGCCAGCAGTTACCCCGGGGGAGGGGGATCCGGGGAGCTGTTTTTT
CASSYPGGGGSGELFF
>TRBD2|-|TRBV19|TRBJ2-7
TGTGCCAGTAGCCGCCGACTAGCGGGAGCCCTTAACTCCTACGAGCAGTACTTC
CASSRRLAGALNSYEQYF
>TRBD1|-|TRBV9|TRBJ2-5
TGTGCCAGCGGACCCGGGGACAGAGACCAAGAGACCCAGTACTTC
CASGPGDRDQETQYF
>-|-|TRBV5-1|TRBJ2-6
TGCGCCAGCAGCATGAGACAGGCCTACTCTGGGGCCAACGTCCTGACTTTC
CASSMRQAYSGANVLTF
>TRBD2|-|TRBV6-6|TRBJ2-3
TGTGCCAGCAGAAATATGCGGCGGGGGGGCCGAGATACGCAGTATTTT
CASRNMRRGGRDTQYF
>TRBD1|-|TRBV5-1|TRBJ1-1
TGCGCCAGCAGCAACGACAGGGGCGCTATGAACACTGAAGCTTTCTTT
CASSNDRGAMNTEAFF
>-|-|TRBV18|TRBJ2-3
TGTGCCAGCTCCCGGGACTCCTCTAGCACAGATACGCAGTATTTT
CASSRDSSSTDTQYF
>TRBD2|once|TRBV28|TRBJ2-3
TGTGCCATCTCCGGGACTAGCGGGAGGGCCGGCACAGATACGCAGTATTTT
CAISGTSGRAGTDTQYF
>-|-|TRBV6-4|TRBJ1-2
TGTGCCAGCAGTGACTCCCAGGGGAACTATGGCTACACCTTC
CASSDSQGNYGYTF
>TRBD2|-|TRBV14|TRBJ2-3
TGTGCCAGCAGCCAAATCAGTCCCAGCGGGGCCTATGGGGATACGCAGTATTTT
CASSQISPSGAYGDTQYF
>-|-|TRBV7-2|TRBJ2-1
TGTGCCAGCAGCTTAGGTAACGGGTACAATGAGCAGTTCTTC
CASSLGNGYNEQFF
>-|-|TRBV4-2|TRBJ1-2
TGTGCCAGCAGCCAAGATCCACAGACCTATGGCTACACCTTC
CASSQDPQTYGYTF
>-|-|TRBV7-2|TRBJ2-2
TGTGCCAGCAGCTTAGCCCGGGTAGGGGGCACCGGGGAGCTGTTTTTT
CASSLARVGGTGELFF
>TRBD1|-|TRBV9|TRBJ1-2
TGTGCCAGCAGCGGCCTGGGGGACAGAATACTAACTAACTATGGCTACACCTTC
CASSGLGDRILTNYGYTF
>-|-|TRBV5-1|TRBJ2-5
TGCGCCAGCAGCTTGGCCTCCCAAGAGACCCAGTACTTC
CASSLASQETQYF
>TRBD2|-|TRBV4-3|TRBJ2-3
TGCGCCAGCAGCCAGACCTCGGGACTAGCGGGAGTCGATACGCAGTATTTT
CASSQTSGLAGVDTQYF
>-|-|TRBV7-2|TRBJ1-2
TGTGCCAGCAGACCCCATGAGGGCTATGGCTACACCTTC
CASRPHEGYGYTF
>-|-|TRBV19|TRBJ1-2
TGTGCCAGTAGCCCCACGGGGGGGGACTATGGCTACACCTTC
CASSPTGGDYGYTF
>TRBD1|once|TRBV30|TRBJ2-3
TGTGCCTGCAACCCGACAGGGGGCGCCGGCACAGATACGCAGTATTTT
CACNPTGGAGTDTQYF
>-|-|TRBV13|TRBJ1-3
TGTGCCAGCAGGGGAAACAGGGAGGGACTCTCTGGAAACACCATATATTTT
CASRGNREGLSGNTIYF
>TRBD2|-|TRBV4-2|TRBJ2-7
TGTGCCAGCAGCCGGGCGGGGGGGCCTTCTGAGCAGTACTTC
CASSRAGGPSEQYF
>TRBD2|-|TRBV5-1|TRBJ2-5
TGCGCCAGCAGCTTGTTGGCTAGCGGATCTCAAGAGACCCAGTACTTC
CASSLLASGSQETQYF
>TRBD2|-|TRBV5-1|TRBJ2-5
TGCGCCAGCAGGACTAGCGGAATGCAAGAGACCCAGTACTTC
CASRTSGMQETQYF
>-|-|TRBV7-3|TRBJ1-3
TGTGCCAGCAGCTTAGCACAGAACAACACCGGCTCTGGAAACACCATATATTTT
CASSLAQNNTGSGNTIYF
>-|-|TRBV7-9|TRBJ2-1
TGTGCCAGCAGCCCCCGGACAGCCACGAACAACAATGAGCAGTTCTTC
CASSPRTATNNNEQFF
>TRBD2|once|TRBV19|TRBJ2-7
TGTGCCAGTAGTATCAGCGGGAGCCGCTACGAGCAGTACTTC
CASSISGSRYEQYF
>-|-|TRBV2|TRBJ2-7
TGTGCCAGCAGTGAACTCCCCGGGAGTCTCTACGAGCAGTACTTC
CASSELPGSLYEQYF
>TRBD1|once|TRBV6-1|TRBJ1-2
TGTGCCAGCTGGACAGGGCAAAACTATGGCTACACCTTC
CASWTGQNYGYTF
>TRBD1|-|TRBV27|TRBJ1-6
TGTGCCAGCACGGGACAGGGAAATTCACCCCTCCACTTT
CASTGQGNSPLHF
>TRBD2|-|TRBV19|TRBJ2-1
TGTGCCAGTAGTAAGACTAGCGGAAACAATGAGCAGTTCTTC
CASSKTSGNNEQFF
>TRBD1|-|TRBV7-7|TRBJ2-7
TGTGCCAGCAGCTTAGCCCTAGGACAGGAGTACGAGCAGTACTTC
CASSLALGQEYEQYF
>-|-|TRBV5-1|TRBJ1-3
TGCGCCAGCCGCTTAGAGGGAATCGGGTCTGGAAACACCATATATTTT
CASRLEGIGSGNTIYF
>TRBD1|-|TRBV13|TRBJ1-1
TGTGCCAGCAGCTTACCTGGGACAGGGTGGAACACTGAAGCTTTCTTT
CASSLPGTGWNTEAFF
>TRBD1|-|TRBV6-6|TRBJ1-4
TGTGCCAGCAGGGGACAGGGGTTAGGAACTAATGAAAAACTGTTTTTT
CASRGQGLGTNEKLFF
>-|once|TRBV18|TRBJ1-3
TGTGCCAGCTCACCACCGGGCAGACGAAACACCATATATTTT
CASSPPGRRNTIYF
>-|-|TRBV19|TRBJ1-6
TGTGCCAGTAAACAGTCTGCGAATTCACCCCTCCACTTT
CASKQSANSPLHF
>-|once|TRBV6-5|TRBJ2-1
TGTGCCAGCAGTTATTCTGGGGCCTCATACAATGAGCAGTTCTTC
CASSYSGASYNEQFF
>TRBD2|-|TRBV5-4|TRBJ2-3
TGTGCCAGCAGCCCAGGACTAGCGGGAGGGCCAGATACGCAGTATTTT
CASSPGLAGGPDTQYF
>TRBD2|once|TRBV7-6|TRBJ2-1
TGTGCCAGCAGCTTAGCTACTAGCGCGCATGAGCAGTTCTTC
CASSLATSAHEQFF